The present TCR beta chain was sequenced within a study of human T cells and chemical hapten exposure. Findings of the study overall: No change in TCRs above 1 in 1000 frequency was produced by DPC sensitization.

TCRdb passed the RACE reads through MiXCR, listing each CDR3 protein once. Here the sample spans about 81,000 distinct CDR3 sequences, about 9.4% being singletons. This CDR3 has 14 residues. With 6 bases removed from V and 7 bases from J, the gap between germline ends came to 16 bases. CDR1 SGHVS and CDR2 FNYEAQ come from the germline V gene. This clonotype was found many times. Its matching antigen is unknown. The time point here: patch test 2, 6 weeks after DPC sensitization. The sample's treatment: therapeutic diphenylcyclopropenone sensitization with weekly scalp DPC. The J gene is TRBJ2-1, the V gene TRBV7-6; possibly TRBD1 for D (6 bases). This TCR was recovered from a woman aged 25 to 39 with alopecia areata. Some clones in this sample may be carry-over from other donors' samples. This specimen was whole blood, taken in connection with sensitization to the hapten diphenylcyclopropenone (DPC). For the CDR3, the DNA is TGTGCCAGCAGTCAAAACAGGGCCGGGAATGAGCAGTTCTTC. It codes for CASSQNRAGNEQFF.